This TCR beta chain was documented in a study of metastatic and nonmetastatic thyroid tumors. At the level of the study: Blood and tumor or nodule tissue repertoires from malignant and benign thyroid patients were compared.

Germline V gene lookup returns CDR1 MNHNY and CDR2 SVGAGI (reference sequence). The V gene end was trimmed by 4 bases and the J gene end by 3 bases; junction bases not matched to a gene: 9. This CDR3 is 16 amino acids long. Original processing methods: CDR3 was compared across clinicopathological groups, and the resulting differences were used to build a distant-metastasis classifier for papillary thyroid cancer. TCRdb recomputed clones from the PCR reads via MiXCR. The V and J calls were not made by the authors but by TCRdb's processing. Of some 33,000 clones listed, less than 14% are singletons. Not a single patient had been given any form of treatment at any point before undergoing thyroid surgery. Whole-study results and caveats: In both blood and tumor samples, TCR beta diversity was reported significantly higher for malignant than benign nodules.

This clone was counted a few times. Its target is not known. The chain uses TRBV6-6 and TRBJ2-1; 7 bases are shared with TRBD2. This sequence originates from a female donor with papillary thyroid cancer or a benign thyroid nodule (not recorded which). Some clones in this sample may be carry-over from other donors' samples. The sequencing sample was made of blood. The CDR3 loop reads CASSSDGAGVYNEQFF. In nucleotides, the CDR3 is TGTGCCAGCAGTTCGGACGGGGCGGGAGTCTACAATGAGCAGTTCTTC.